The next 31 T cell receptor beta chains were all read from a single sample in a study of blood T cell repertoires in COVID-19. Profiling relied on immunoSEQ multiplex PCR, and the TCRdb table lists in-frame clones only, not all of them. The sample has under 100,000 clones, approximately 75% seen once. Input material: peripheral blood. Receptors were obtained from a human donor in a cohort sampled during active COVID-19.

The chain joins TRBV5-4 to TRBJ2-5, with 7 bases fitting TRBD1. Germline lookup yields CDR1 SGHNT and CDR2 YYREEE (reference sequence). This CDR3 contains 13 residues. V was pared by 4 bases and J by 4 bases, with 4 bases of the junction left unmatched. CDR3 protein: CASSPQGSETQYF. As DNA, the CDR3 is TGTGCCAGCAGCCCACAGGGGTCAGAGACCCAGTACTTC.

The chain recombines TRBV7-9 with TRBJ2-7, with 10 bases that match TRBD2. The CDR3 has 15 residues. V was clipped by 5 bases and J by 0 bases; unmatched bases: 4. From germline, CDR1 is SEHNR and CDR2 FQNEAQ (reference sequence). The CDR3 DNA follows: TGTGCCAGCAGCAGGACTAGCGGCGCCTCCTACGAGCAGTACTTC. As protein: CASSRTSGASYEQYF. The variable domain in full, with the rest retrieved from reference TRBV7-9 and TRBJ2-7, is DTGVSQNPRHKITKRGQNVTFRCDPISEHNRLYWYRQTLGQGPEFLTYFQNEAQLEKSRLLSDRFSAERPKGSFSTLEIQRTEQGDSAMYLCASSRTSGASYEQYFGPGTRLTVT.

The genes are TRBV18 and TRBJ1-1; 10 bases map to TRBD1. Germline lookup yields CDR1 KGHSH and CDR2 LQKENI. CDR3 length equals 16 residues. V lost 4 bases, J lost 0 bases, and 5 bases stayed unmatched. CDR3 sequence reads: CASSRSGQGLNTEAFF. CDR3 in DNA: TGTGCCAGCTCACGCTCGGGACAGGGGCTGAACACTGAAGCTTTCTTT.

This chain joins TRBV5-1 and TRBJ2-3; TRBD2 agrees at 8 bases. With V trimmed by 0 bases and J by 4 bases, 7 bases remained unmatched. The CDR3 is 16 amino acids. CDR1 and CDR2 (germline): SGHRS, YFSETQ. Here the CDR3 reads CASSLALAGAADTQYF. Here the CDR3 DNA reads TGCGCCAGCAGCTTGGCTCTAGCGGGTGCCGCAGATACGCAGTATTTT.

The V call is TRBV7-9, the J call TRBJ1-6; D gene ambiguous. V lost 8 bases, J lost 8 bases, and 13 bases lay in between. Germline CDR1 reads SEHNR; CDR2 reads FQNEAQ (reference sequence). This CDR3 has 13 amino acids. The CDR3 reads CASSEMLDSPLHF. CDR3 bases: TGTGCCAGCTCTGAGATGCTGGATTCACCCCTCCACTTT.

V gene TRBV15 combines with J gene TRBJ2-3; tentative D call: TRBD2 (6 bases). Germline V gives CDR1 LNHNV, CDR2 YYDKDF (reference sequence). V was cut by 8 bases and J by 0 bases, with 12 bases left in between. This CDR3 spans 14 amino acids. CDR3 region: CATRRGSSTDTQYF. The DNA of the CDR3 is TGTGCCACCCGGAGGGGATCTAGCACAGATACGCAGTATTTT.

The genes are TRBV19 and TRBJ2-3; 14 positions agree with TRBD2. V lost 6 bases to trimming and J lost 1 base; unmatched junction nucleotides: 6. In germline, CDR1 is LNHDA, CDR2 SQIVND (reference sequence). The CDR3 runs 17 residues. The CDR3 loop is CASRKGLAGAGTDTQYF. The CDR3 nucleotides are TGTGCCAGTAGAAAGGGACTAGCGGGGGCTGGCACAGATACGCAGTATTTT.

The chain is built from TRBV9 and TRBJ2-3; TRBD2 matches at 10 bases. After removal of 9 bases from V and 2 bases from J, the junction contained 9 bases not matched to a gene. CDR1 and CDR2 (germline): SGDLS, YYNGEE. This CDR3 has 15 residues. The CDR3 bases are TGTGCCACGGGGCCTAGCGGGGGATCCACAGATACGCAGTATTTT. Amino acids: CATGPSGGSTDTQYF.

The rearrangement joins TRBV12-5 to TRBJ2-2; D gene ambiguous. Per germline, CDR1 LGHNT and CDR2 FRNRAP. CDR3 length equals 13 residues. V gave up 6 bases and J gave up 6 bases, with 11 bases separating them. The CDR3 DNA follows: TGTGCTAGTGGCCCTACCGCTCCCGGGGAGCTGTTTTTT. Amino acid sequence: CASGPTAPGELFF.

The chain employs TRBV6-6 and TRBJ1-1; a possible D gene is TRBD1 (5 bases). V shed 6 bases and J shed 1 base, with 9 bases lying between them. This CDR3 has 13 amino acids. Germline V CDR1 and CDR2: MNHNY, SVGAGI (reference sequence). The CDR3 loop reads CASRFTGNTEAFF. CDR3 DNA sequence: TGTGCCAGCAGATTCACAGGGAACACTGAAGCTTTCTTT.

The CDR3 protein is CASSLGPVSGNTIYF. CDR3 nucleotide sequence: TGTGCCAGCAGCTTGGGGCCGGTCTCTGGAAACACCATATATTTT. The chain uses TRBV7-2 and TRBJ1-3, with D tentatively TRBD1 (5 bases). Trimming removed 3 bases at V and 0 bases at J, with 9 bases between. Germline-derived CDR1 and CDR2 are SGHTA and FQGNSA. CDR3 length equals 15 residues.

The CDR3 coding sequence is TGCGCCAGCAGCCAAGGTAGCGGTGTAGCCAAAAACATTCAGTACTTC. Its protein is CASSQGSGVAKNIQYF. V usage is TRBV4-1 and J usage is TRBJ2-4; the D gene is possibly TRBD2 (6 bases). Germline CDR1 MGHRA, CDR2 YSYEKL. Trimming removed 1 base from V and 0 bases from J, with 10 bases in between. The CDR3 sequence is 16 residues long.

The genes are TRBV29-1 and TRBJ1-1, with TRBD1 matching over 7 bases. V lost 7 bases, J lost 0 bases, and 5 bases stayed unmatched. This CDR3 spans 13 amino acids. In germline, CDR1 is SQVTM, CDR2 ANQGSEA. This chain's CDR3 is CSASGQMNTEAFF. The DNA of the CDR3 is TGCAGCGCATCGGGACAGATGAACACTGAAGCTTTCTTT.

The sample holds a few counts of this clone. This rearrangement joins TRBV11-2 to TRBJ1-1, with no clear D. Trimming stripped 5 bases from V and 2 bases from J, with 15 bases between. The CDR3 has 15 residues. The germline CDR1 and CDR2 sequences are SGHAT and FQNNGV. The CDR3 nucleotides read TGTGCCAGCAGCCAGACGGGCCGGACTAACACTGAAGCTTTCTTT. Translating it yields CASSQTGRTNTEAFF. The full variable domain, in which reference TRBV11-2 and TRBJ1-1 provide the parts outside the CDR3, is EAGVAQSPRYKIIEKRQSVAFWCNPISGHATLYWYQQILGQGPKLLIQFQNNGVVDDSQLPKDRFSAERLKGVDSTLKIQPAKLEDSAVYLCASSQTGRTNTEAFFGQGTRLTVV.

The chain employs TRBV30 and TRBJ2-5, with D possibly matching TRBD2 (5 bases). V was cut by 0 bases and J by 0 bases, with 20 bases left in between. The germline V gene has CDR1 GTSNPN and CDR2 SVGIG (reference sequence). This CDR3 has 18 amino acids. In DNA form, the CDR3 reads TGTGCCTGGAGTGTAGGGTTTAGCCGGGTCGGGAACCAAGAGACCCAGTACTTC. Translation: CAWSVGFSRVGNQETQYF.

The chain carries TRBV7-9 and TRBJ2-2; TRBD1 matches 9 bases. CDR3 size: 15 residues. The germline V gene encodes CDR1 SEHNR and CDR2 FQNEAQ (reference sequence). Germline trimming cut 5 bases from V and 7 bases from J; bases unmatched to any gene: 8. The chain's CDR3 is CASSARQGGHGELFF. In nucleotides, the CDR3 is TGTGCCAGCAGCGCCCGACAGGGGGGGCACGGGGAGCTGTTTTTT.

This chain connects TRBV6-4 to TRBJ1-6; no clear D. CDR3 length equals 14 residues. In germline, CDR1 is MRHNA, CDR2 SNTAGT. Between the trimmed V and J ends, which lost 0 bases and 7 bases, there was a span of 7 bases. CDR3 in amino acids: CASSDSGPNSPLHF. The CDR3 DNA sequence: TGTGCCAGCAGTGACTCGGGCCCCAATTCACCCCTCCACTTT.

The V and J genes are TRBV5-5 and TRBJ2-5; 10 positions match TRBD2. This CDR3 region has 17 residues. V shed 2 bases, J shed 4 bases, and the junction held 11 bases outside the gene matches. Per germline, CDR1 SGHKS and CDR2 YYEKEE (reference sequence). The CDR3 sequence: CASSFLSGGPFRETQYF. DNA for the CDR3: TGTGCCAGCAGCTTTCTTAGCGGGGGGCCCTTCCGAGAGACCCAGTACTTC.

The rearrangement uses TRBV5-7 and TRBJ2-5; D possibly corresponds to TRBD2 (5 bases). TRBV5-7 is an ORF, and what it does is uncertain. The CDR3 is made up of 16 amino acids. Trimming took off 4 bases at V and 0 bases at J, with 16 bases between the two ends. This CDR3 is CASSQPGTAYQETQYF. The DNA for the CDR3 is TGTGCCAGCAGCCAACCGGGAACAGCATACCAAGAGACCCAGTACTTC.

The CDR3 sequence: CASSSTLATGGSNQPQHF. The CDR3 nucleotides are TGTGCCAGCTCATCCACACTTGCGACAGGGGGGAGCAATCAGCCCCAGCATTTT. The V gene is TRBV18, the J gene TRBJ1-5; 9 nucleotides align to TRBD1. Germline V gene lookup returns CDR1 KGHSH and CDR2 LQKENI. Trimming removed 5 bases from V and 1 base from J; junction bases left unmatched: 12. The CDR3 loop spans 18 amino acids.

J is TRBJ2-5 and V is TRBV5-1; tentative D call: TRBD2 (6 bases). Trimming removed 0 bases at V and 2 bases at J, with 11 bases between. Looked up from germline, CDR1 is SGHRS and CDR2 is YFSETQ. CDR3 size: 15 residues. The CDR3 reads CASSLEGGTQETQYF. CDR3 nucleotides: TGCGCCAGCAGCTTGGAGGGAGGAACTCAAGAGACCCAGTACTTC.

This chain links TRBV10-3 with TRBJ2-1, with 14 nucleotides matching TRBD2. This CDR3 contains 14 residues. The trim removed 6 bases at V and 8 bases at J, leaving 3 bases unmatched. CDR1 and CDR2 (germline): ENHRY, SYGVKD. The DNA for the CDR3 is TGTGCCATCAGCGGGACTAGCGGGGGCCATGAGCAGTTCTTC. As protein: CAISGTSGGHEQFF.

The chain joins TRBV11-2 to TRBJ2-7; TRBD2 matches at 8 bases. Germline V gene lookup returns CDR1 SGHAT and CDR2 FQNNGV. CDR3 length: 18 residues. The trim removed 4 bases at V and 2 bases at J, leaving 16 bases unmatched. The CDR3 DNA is TGTGCCAGCAGCTCCCCTCGTAGACTAGCGCGTAACGCCTACGAGCAGTACTTC. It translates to CASSSPRRLARNAYEQYF.

The CDR3 protein is CASTGQGDEAFF. Here the CDR3 DNA reads TGTGCCAGCACTGGCCAAGGGGATGAAGCTTTCTTT. The chain recombines TRBV2 with TRBJ1-1, with D possibly TRBD1 on 5 matching bases. Trimming took off 7 bases at V and 7 bases at J, with 13 bases between the two ends. The CDR3 consists of 12 residues. Germline values: CDR1 SNHLY, CDR2 FYNNEI. The variable domain in full, completed from reference TRBV2 and TRBJ1-1, reads EPEVTQTPSHQVTQMGQEVILRCVPISNHLYFYWYRQILGQKVEFLVSFYNNEISEKSEIFDDQFSVERPDGSNFTLKIRSTKLEDSAMYFCASTGQGDEAFFGQGTRLTVV.

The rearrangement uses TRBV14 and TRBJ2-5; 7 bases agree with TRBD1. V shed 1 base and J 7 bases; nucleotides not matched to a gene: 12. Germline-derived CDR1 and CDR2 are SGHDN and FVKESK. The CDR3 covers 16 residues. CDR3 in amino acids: CASSQAEDRPGVTQYF. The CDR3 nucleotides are TGTGCCAGCAGCCAAGCAGAGGACAGGCCAGGGGTGACCCAGTACTTC.

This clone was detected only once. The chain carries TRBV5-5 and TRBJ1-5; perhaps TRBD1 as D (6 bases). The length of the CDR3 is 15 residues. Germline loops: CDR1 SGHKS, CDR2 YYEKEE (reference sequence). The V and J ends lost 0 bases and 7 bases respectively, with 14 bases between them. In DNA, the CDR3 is TGTGCCAGCAGCTTGGATCAGGGGTTGAGACAGCCCCAGCATTTT. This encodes CASSLDQGLRQPQHF.

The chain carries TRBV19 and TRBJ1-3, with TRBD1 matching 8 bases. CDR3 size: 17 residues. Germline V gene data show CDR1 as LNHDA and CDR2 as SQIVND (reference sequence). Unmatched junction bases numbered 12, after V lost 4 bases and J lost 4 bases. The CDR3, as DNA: TGTGCCAGTAGTACACCCGGGACAGGAGGGTTCGGAAACACCATATATTTT. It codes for CASSTPGTGGFGNTIYF.

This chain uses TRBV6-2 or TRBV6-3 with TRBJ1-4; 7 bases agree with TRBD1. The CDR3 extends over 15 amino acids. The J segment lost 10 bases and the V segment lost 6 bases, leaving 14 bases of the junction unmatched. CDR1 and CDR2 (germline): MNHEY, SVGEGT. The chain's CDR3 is CASSRQGAAFSKLFF. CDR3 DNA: TGTGCCAGCAGCAGACAGGGCGCGGCTTTTTCAAAACTGTTTTTT.

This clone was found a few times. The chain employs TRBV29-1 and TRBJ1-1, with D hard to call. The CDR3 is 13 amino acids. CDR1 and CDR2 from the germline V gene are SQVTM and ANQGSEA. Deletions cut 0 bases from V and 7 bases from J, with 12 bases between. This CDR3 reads CSVEEVIRSEAFF. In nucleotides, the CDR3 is TGCAGCGTTGAAGAGGTTATCCGGAGTGAAGCTTTCTTT.

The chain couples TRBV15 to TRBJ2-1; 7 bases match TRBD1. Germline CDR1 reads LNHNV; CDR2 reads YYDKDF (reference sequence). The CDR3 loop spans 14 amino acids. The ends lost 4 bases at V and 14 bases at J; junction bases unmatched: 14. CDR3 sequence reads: CATSIEDRLSEKFF. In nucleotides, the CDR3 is TGTGCCACCAGCATAGAGGACAGGCTCTCAGAAAAGTTCTTC.

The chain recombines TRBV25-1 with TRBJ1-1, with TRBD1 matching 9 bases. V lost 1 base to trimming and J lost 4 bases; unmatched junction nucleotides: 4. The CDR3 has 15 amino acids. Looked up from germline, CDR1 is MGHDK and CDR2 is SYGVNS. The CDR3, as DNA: TGTGCCAGCAGTGAATTGGGACAGGGATTCACTGAAGCTTTCTTT. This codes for CASSELGQGFTEAFF.